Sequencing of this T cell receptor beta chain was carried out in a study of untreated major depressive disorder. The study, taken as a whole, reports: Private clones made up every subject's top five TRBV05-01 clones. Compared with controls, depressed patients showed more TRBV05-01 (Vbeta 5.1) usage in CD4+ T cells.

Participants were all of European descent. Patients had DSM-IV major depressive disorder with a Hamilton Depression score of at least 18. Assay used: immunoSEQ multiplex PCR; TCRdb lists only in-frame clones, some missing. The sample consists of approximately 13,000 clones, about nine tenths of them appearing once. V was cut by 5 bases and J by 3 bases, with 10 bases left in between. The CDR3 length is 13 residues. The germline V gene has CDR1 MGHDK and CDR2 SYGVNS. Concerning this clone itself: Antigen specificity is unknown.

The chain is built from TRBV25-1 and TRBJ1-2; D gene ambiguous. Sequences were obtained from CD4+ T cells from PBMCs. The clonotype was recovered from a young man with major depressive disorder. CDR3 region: CASSHSLDYGYTF. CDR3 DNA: TGTGCCAGCAGTCACTCGCTAGACTATGGCTACACCTTC.